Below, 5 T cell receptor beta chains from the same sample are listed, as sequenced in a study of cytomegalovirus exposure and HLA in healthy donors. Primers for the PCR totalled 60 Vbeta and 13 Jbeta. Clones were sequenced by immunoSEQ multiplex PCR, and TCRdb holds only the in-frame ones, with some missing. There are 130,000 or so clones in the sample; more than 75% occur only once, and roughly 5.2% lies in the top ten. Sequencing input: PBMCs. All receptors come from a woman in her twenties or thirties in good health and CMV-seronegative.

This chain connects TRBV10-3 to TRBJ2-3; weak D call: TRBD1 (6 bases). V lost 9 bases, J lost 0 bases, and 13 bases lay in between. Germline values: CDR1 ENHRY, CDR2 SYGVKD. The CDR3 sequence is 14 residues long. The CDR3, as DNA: TGTGCCATTGGGACATTGGGGAGCACAGATACGCAGTATTTT. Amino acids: CAIGTLGSTDTQYF.

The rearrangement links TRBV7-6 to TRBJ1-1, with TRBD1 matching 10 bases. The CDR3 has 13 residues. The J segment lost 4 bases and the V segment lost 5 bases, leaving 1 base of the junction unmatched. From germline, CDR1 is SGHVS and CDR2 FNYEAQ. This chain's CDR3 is CASSGDRGTEAFF. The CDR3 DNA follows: TGTGCCAGCAGCGGGGACAGGGGCACTGAAGCTTTCTTT.

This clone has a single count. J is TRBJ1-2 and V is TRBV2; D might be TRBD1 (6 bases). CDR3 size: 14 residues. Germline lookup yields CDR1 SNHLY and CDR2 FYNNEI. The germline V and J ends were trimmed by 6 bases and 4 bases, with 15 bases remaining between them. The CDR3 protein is CASRSNRVSYGYTF. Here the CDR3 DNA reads TGTGCCAGCAGGTCTAACAGGGTATCCTATGGCTACACCTTC. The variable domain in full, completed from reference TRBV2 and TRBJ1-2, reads EPEVTQTPSHQVTQMGQEVILRCVPISNHLYFYWYRQILGQKVEFLVSFYNNEISEKSEIFDDQFSVERPDGSNFTLKIRSTKLEDSAMYFCASRSNRVSYGYTFGSGTRLTVV.

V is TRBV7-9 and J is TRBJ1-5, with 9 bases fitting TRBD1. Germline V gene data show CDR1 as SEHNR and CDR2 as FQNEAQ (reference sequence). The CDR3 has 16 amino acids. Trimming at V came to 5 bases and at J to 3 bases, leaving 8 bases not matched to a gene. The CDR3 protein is CASSRAGTGHNQPQHF. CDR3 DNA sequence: TGTGCCAGCAGCCGTGCCGGGACAGGGCACAATCAGCCCCAGCATTTT.

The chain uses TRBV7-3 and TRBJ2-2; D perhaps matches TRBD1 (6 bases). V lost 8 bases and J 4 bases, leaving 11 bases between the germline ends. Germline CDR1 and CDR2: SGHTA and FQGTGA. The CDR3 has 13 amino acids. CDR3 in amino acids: CASRAGVTGELFF. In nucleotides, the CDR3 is TGTGCCAGCCGGGCAGGGGTCACCGGGGAGCTGTTTTTT. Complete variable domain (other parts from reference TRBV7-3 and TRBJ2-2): GAGVSQTPSNKVTEKGKYVELRCDPISGHTALYWYRQSLGQGPEFLIYFQGTGAADDSGLPNDRFFAVRPEGSVSTLKIQRTERGDSAVYLCASRAGVTGELFFGEGSRLTVL.